Below, one TCR beta chain is given with its context. Its antigen is currently unknown. The data were taken from a study of CD8+ T cells in alopecia areata. Study results and caveats: More clonal than normal scalp was lesional scalp, particularly alopecia totalis/universalis. Sequencing of scalp tissue also captures the resident alphabeta T cells of normal skin. Mice showed clearer TCR sharing than patients did, a gap that was possibly HLA-related.

The CDR3 consists of 11 residues. V lost 6 bases and J 13 bases, leaving 13 bases between the germline ends. Germline V lookup: CDR1 MNHEY, CDR2 SMNVEV (reference sequence). Sorted populations comprised CD4+ and CD8+ T cells obtained from PBMCs. Sequencing relied on a cDNA template that was reverse transcribed from extracted RNA. The assay was immunoSEQ multiplex PCR, and TCRdb's table has in-frame clones only and misses some. The sample carries about 150,000 clones, around two thirds recorded once. This sequence was found in a human donor in good health. The sequenced material came from CD8+ T cells sorted from blood. J is TRBJ2-1 and V is TRBV27; D remains unclear. CDR3 amino acids: CASRSGPGQFF. CDR3 bases: TGTGCCAGCAGATCCGGGCCTGGACAGTTCTTC.